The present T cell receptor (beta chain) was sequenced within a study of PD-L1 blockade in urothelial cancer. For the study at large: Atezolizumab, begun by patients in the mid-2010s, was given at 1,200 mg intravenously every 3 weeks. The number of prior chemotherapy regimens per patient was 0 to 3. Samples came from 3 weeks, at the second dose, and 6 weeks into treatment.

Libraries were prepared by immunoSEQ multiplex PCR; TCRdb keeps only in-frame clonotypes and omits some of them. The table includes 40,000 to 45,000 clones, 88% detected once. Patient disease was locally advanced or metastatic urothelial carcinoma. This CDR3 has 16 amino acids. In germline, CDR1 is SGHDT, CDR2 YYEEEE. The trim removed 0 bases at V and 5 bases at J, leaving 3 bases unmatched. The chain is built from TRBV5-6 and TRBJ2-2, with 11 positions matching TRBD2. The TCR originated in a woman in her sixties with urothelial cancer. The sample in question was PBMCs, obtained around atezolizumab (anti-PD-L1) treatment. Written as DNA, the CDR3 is TGTGCCAGCAGCTTGGGACTAGCGGGATATACCGGGGAGCTGTTTTTT. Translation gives CASSLGLAGYTGELFF.